This T cell receptor beta chain was found in a study of cytomegalovirus exposure and HLA in healthy donors. Germline CDR1 reads PRHDT; CDR2 reads FYEKMQ (reference sequence). Trimming pared 2 bases from V and 2 bases from J, leaving 10 bases between. The CDR3 runs to 15 residues. Study results and limitations: Listed as cytomegalovirus-associated were approximately 160 TCR beta chains.

Using immunoSEQ multiplex PCR, the repertoire was profiled, and TCRdb retains in-frame clones only, with some absent. The sample holds about 88,000 clones, about 96% seen once. For this clone: Its antigen remains unknown.

Sequencing used PBMCs. The sequence was collected from a man younger than 35 in good health and CMV-seronegative. This rearrangement joins TRBV13 to TRBJ1-3; possible D gene TRBD1, 5 bases. The CDR3 coding sequence is TGTGCCAGCAGCTTACAGGGACTGACTGGAAACACCATATATTTT. It translates to CASSLQGLTGNTIYF.